The sequence of this T cell receptor (beta chain) was determined in a study of regulatory T cells in long-lasting Graves disease. In the study overall: Graves' cases, newly diagnosed, had used antithyroid drugs under 3 months. Regarding the study as a whole: With a few thousand shared public clonotypes, persistent patients exceeded new patients, who shared more than 750. The TCR repertoire of persistent Graves' patients was less diverse than that of newly diagnosed ones.

Worth noting for this clonotype: Antigen unknown.

The time point here: newly diagnosed GD, antithyroid drugs for less than 3 months. PBMC RNA was the source of the TCR library. CDR1 is MNHNS, CDR2 SASEGT, per germline. The CDR3 is made up of 13 amino acids. Trimming pared 7 bases from V and 3 bases from J, leaving 13 bases between. Construction of the TCR beta libraries employed iRepertoire HTBI primers in conjunction with Arm-PCR of CDR3 regions. TCRdb re-analysed the multiplex PCR reads in MiXCR, keeping a single row per CDR3 protein. The sample records about 430,000 distinct CDR3 sequences, about 15% being singletons. These data also formed part of another study, on T cells in Graves' hyperthyroidism and ophthalmopathy. Per that study: Expanded thyroid clonotypes (above 0.001) were mostly also found in blood.

This chain connects TRBV6-1 to TRBJ2-7, with unresolved D. Source: peripheral blood mononuclear cells (PBMCs), taken at new diagnosis, from a patient treated with antithyroid drugs. The source is a woman in her forties with Graves disease. The CDR3 coding sequence is TGTGCCAGCACCGATGAGCCGAGCTACGAGCAGTACTTC. Translating it yields CASTDEPSYEQYF.